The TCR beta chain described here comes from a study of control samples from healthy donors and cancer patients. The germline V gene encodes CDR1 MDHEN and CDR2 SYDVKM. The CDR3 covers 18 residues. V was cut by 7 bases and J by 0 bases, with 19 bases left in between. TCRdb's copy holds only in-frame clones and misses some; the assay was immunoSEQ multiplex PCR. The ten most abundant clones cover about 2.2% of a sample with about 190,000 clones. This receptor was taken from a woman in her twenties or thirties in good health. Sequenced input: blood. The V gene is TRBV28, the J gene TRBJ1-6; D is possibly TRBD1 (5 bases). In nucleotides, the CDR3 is TGTGCCAGCAACCTGGAGGGGAAACGGAGCTCCTATAATTCACCCCTCCACTTT. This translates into CASNLEGKRSSYNSPLHF.